This T cell receptor beta chain derives from a study of shared clonotypes between healthy human individuals. Repertoires were generated with immunoSEQ multiplex PCR, while TCRdb's copy carries only in-frame clones and drops some. The sample includes roughly 2.4 million clones, around 95% of them seen just once. This clone showed up just once. The CDR3 spans 14 residues. Germline trimming cut 7 bases from V and 7 bases from J; bases unmatched to any gene: 12. Per the germline V gene, CDR1 is MNHNS and CDR2 is SASEGT. The origin of this receptor is a man younger than 35 in good health. This rearrangement joins TRBV6-1 to TRBJ2-5; 7 nucleotides line up with TRBD2. Input material: naive CD4+ T cells sorted from blood. The subset denotes: CD45RA+ positively selected. The CDR3 DNA reads TGTGCCAGCATTGGGACTACCGCCCCGTGGACCCAGTACTTC. Translating gives CASIGTTAPWTQYF.